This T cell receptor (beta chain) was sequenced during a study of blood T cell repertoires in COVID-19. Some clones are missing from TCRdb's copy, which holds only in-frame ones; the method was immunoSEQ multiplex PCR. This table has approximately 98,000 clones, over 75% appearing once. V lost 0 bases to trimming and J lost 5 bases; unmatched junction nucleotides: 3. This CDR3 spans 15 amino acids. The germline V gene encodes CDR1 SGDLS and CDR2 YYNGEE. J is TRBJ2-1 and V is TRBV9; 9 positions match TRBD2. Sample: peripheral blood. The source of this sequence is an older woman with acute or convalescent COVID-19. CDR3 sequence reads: CASSVASGGNNEQFF. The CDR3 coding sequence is TGTGCCAGCAGCGTAGCGAGCGGGGGGAACAATGAGCAGTTCTTC.